One sample yielded the 7 T cell receptor beta chains listed below, sequenced in a study of T cells in Graves' hyperthyroidism and ophthalmopathy. The source material, RNA transcripts, was used to amplify TCR beta CDR3 regions. The HTBI primer set served for first-round RT-PCR of the TCR CDR3. Each CDR3 protein is one row after TCRdb ran MiXCR on the multiplex PCR reads. The table includes 400,000 to 500,000 distinct CDR3 sequences, approximately 15% detected once. Sequences were obtained from blood. The receptors were sampled from a woman aged 18-30 years with Graves' hyperthyroidism.

Many counts were recorded for this clonotype. The rearrangement joins TRBV20-1 to TRBJ2-5; D is perhaps TRBD2 (6 bases). Between the trimmed V and J ends, which lost 8 bases and 2 bases, there was a span of 12 bases. Germline CDR1 DFQATT, CDR2 SNEGSKA (reference sequence). This CDR3 spans 12 amino acids. The CDR3 DNA follows: TGCAGTTCCTCGGGGAGGCAAGAGACCCAGTACTTC. Its protein product is CSSSGRQETQYF.

This clonotype was recorded a few times. The chain links TRBV6-1 to TRBJ2-7; 8 positions match TRBD1. In germline, CDR1 is MNHNS, CDR2 SASEGT. The CDR3 sequence is 14 residues long. J was trimmed by 3 bases and V by 6 bases; bases with no gene match: 7. The CDR3 DNA follows: TGTGCCAGCAGGACCGGACAGGGCGGCTACGAGCAGTACGTC. This codes for CASRTGQGGYEQYV.

This clonotype was seen ten or more times. The genes are TRBV7-2 and TRBJ2-7; the D gene is possibly TRBD1 (6 bases). V was pared by 2 bases and J by 4 bases, with 12 bases between. The CDR3 totals 14 residues. The germline gives CDR1 SGHTA, CDR2 FQGNSA. CDR3 DNA sequence: TGTGCCAGCAGCTTAAGCCAGGGGACGTACGAGCAGTACGTC. Protein sequence: CASSLSQGTYEQYV.

This clonotype was counted many times. The rearrangement joins TRBV12-5 to TRBJ2-2, with 8 bases matching TRBD2. In germline, CDR1 is LGHNT, CDR2 FRNRAP. This CDR3 is built from 13 residues. The V and J ends lost 11 bases and 4 bases, in that order; junction bases with no gene match: 6. CDR3 loop: CASGLARTGELFF. The CDR3 nucleotides read TGTGCTTCTGGACTAGCCCGCACCGGGGAGCTGTTTTTT. The full variable domain, completed using reference TRBV12-5 and TRBJ2-2, is DARVTQTPRHKVTEMGQEVTMRCQPILGHNTVFWYRQTMMQGLELLAYFRNRAPLDDSGMPKDRFSAEMPDATLATLKIQPSEPRDSAVYFCASGLARTGELFFGEGSRLTVL.

The chain is built from TRBV10-3 and TRBJ1-2; 7 bases are a match to TRBD1. Germline loops: CDR1 ENHRY, CDR2 SYGVKD. Unmatched junction bases numbered 8, after V lost 6 bases and J lost 1 base. CDR3 length: 15 amino acids. CDR3 in amino acids: CAISGGQGDNYGYTF. DNA for the CDR3: TGTGCCATCAGCGGGGGGCAGGGGGATAACTATGGCTACACCTTC.

Only one count was recorded for this clonotype. This chain links TRBV11-3 with TRBJ1-4, with unresolved D. The CDR3 spans 16 residues. V was pared by 4 bases and J by 0 bases, with 12 bases between. Germline V gene sequence: CDR1 SGHNT, CDR2 YENEEA. CDR3 amino acids: CASSSITTTTNEKLFF. The CDR3, as DNA: TGTGCCAGCAGCTCGATAACGACCACAACTAATGAAAAACTGTTTTTT.

This clonotype was detected many times. The CDR3: CASSLEGPLSTDTQYF. In DNA form, the CDR3 reads TGTGCCAGCAGCTTAGAGGGACCCTTAAGCACAGATACGCAGTATTTT. V and J are TRBV11-1 and TRBJ2-3; D is possibly TRBD1 or TRBD2 (5 bases each). CDR3 size: 16 residues. V gave up 1 base and J gave up 0 bases, with 11 bases separating them. Germline V gene lookup returns CDR1 SGHAT and CDR2 FQDESV (reference sequence).